A selection of T cell receptor beta chains follows, all from one sample in a study of shared clonotypes between healthy human individuals. Sequencing was performed with immunoSEQ multiplex PCR; in TCRdb, only in-frame clones are kept and a portion is missing. Here the sample spans around 2,100,000 clones, about 95% being singletons. Specimen: naive CD8+ T cells sorted from blood. These receptors originate from a man in his late teens or twenties in good health. Both conserved end residues are part of each CDR3. A D gene is named only where the DNA matches it firmly. Only part of the rows carry a size: once, few, many, or a class if the clone is expanded.

D: TRBD2
V: TRBV5-6
J: TRBJ2-3
size: NA
CDR3: CASSLAGREGPDTQYF
DNA: TGTGCCAGCAGCTTGGCGGGGCGGGAGGGCCCGGATACGCAGTATTTT

D: NA
V: TRBV7-7
J: TRBJ2-7
size: NA
CDR3: CASPRGPSIFYEQYF
DNA: TGTGCTAGCCCCCGCGGGCCTAGCATTTTCTACGAGCAGTACTTC

D: TRBD2
V: TRBV27
J: TRBJ2-1
size: NA
CDR3: CASSFHVGAGTSNEQFF
DNA: TGTGCCAGCAGTTTCCACGTCGGGGCTGGGACTAGCAATGAGCAGTTCTTC

D: TRBD1
V: TRBV2
J: TRBJ1-2
size: NA
CDR3: CASSDPLDRAYGYTF
DNA: TGTGCCAGCAGTGACCCACTGGACAGGGCCTATGGCTACACCTTC

D: TRBD2
V: TRBV29-1
J: TRBJ2-3
size: NA
CDR3: CSVEGLAEITDTQYF
DNA: TGCAGCGTTGAAGGTCTAGCGGAAATCACAGATACGCAGTATTTT

D: TRBD1
V: TRBV5-6
J: TRBJ1-6
size: once
CDR3: CASSLGSGGPYNSPLHF
DNA: TGTGCCAGCAGCTTGGGGTCAGGGGGCCCCTATAATTCACCCCTCCACTTT

D: TRBD2
V: TRBV5-4
J: TRBJ2-1
size: NA
CDR3: CASSPTSEYNEQFF
DNA: TGTGCCAGCAGCCCCACTAGCGAGTACAATGAGCAGTTCTTC

D: NA
V: TRBV9
J: TRBJ2-3
size: NA
CDR3: CASSVVSHGDIGTDTQYF
DNA: TGTGCCAGCAGCGTAGTTTCCCATGGGGACATCGGCACAGATACGCAGTATTTT

D: NA
V: TRBV7-6
J: TRBJ2-5
size: NA
CDR3: CASSPGTAGQETQYF
DNA: TGTGCCAGCAGCCCCGGGACAGCGGGACAAGAGACCCAGTACTTC

D: NA
V: TRBV13
J: TRBJ2-3
size: NA
CDR3: CASSLGQGVDTQYF
DNA: TGTGCCAGCAGCTTAGGGCAGGGAGTAGATACGCAGTATTTT

D: TRBD1
V: TRBV5-4
J: TRBJ2-2
size: NA
CDR3: CASSFIQGVATGELFF
DNA: TGTGCCAGCAGCTTTATACAGGGGGTTGCCACCGGGGAGCTGTTTTTT

D: NA
V: TRBV7-9
J: TRBJ1-5
size: NA
CDR3: CASSPGTNQPQHF
DNA: TGTGCCAGCAGCCCCGGGACCAATCAGCCCCAGCATTTT

D: NA
V: TRBV6-6
J: TRBJ1-1
size: NA
CDR3: CASSAGAEAFF
DNA: TGTGCCAGCAGTGCCGGGGCTGAAGCTTTCTTT

D: NA
V: TRBV5-4
J: TRBJ2-3
size: NA
CDR3: CASRAWALTDTQYF
DNA: TGTGCCAGCAGGGCATGGGCTTTGACAGATACGCAGTATTTT